What follows are 28 T cell receptor beta chains derived from one specimen sequenced in a study of cytomegalovirus exposure and HLA in healthy donors. This PCR relied on a set of 60 Vbeta primers and 13 Jbeta primers. Repertoires were generated with immunoSEQ multiplex PCR, while TCRdb's copy carries only in-frame clones and drops some. The sample contains approximately 150,000 clones, 81% of which appear only once. The sequencing sample was made of PBMCs. These receptors originate from a man aged 45 to 65 in good health and CMV-seropositive.

The genes are TRBV5-6 and TRBJ1-5; D not resolved. The germline V gene encodes CDR1 SGHDT and CDR2 YYEEEE. This CDR3 contains 15 residues. V was cut by 5 bases and J by 1 base, with 13 bases left in between. The CDR3 DNA sequence: TGTGCCAGCAGTCGATGGAGGGCCAGCAATCAGCCCCAGCATTTT. Encoded protein: CASSRWRASNQPQHF.

The chain carries TRBV7-2 and TRBJ1-3; 8 bases agree with TRBD1. The V gene's germline CDR1 is SGHTA and CDR2 FQGNSA. CDR3 length: 15 amino acids. Trimming at V came to 5 bases and at J to 4 bases, leaving 7 bases not matched to a gene. CDR3 region: CASSPPGGPGNTIYF. In DNA form, the CDR3 reads TGTGCCAGCAGCCCCCCAGGGGGCCCGGGAAACACCATATATTTT.

This chain joins TRBV23-1 and TRBJ2-6, with TRBD1 as a possible D gene (5 bases). TRBV23-1 is an ORF, with its function uncertain. V was pared by 3 bases and J by 4 bases, with 16 bases between. The CDR3 runs to 17 residues. This chain's CDR3 is CASSQPRQPPGANVLTF. In DNA form, the CDR3 reads TGCGCCAGCAGTCAGCCCCGACAGCCCCCCGGGGCCAACGTCCTGACTTTC.

The chain joins TRBV7-2 to TRBJ2-5; D gene uncertain. Trimming took off 1 base at V and 2 bases at J, with 5 bases between the two ends. The CDR3 is made up of 13 amino acids. From germline, CDR1 is SGHTA and CDR2 FQGNSA. Here the CDR3 DNA reads TGTGCCAGCAGCTTAGACTGGCAAGAGACCCAGTACTTC. This codes for CASSLDWQETQYF.

The V and J genes are TRBV20-1 and TRBJ1-2, with a tentative D call TRBD1 (5 bases). V was shortened by 7 bases and J by 3 bases, with 9 bases between the two germline ends. CDR3 length: 11 residues. Germline V gives CDR1 DFQATT, CDR2 SNEGSKA (reference sequence). For the CDR3, the DNA is TGCAGTGGGCAGGGTGACTATGGCTACACCTTC. It specifies CSGQGDYGYTF.

This clone came up once. V is TRBV6-5 and J is TRBJ2-1; tentatively, D is TRBD1 (6 bases). CDR1 and CDR2 (germline): MNHEY, SVGAGI. The CDR3 has 16 amino acids. Trimming removed 0 bases from V and 0 bases from J, with 9 bases in between. CDR3 amino acids: CASSYSTGGSYNEQFF. CDR3 DNA: TGTGCCAGCAGTTACTCGACAGGTGGCTCCTACAATGAGCAGTTCTTC.

The chain has TRBV27 and TRBJ2-3; TRBD2 is a possible D gene (7 bases). The CDR3 is 20 amino acids. V lost 6 bases and J lost 2, with 30 bases in between. The germline V gene encodes CDR1 MNHEY and CDR2 SMNVEV (reference sequence). The CDR3 sequence: CASRGTKGRRGGSHTDTQYF. The CDR3 DNA sequence: TGTGCCAGCAGGGGGACCAAAGGGAGGAGGGGGGGATCCCACACAGATACGCAGTATTTT.

The chain uses TRBV2 and TRBJ2-2; TRBD2 matches 7 bases. Germline CDR1 SNHLY, CDR2 FYNNEI. Trimming took 7 bases from V and 2 from J; bases not matched to a gene: 7. The CDR3 runs to 15 residues. The CDR3 DNA sequence: TGTGCCAGCATGTTAACTAGCGTCAACACCGGGGAGCTGTTTTTT. Translation gives CASMLTSVNTGELFF.

The chain has TRBV4-2 and TRBJ1-6; TRBD1 is a possible D gene (5 bases). Trimming pared 0 bases from V and 8 bases from J, leaving 14 bases between. This CDR3 is 16 amino acids long. In germline, CDR1 is LGHNA, CDR2 YNFKEQ. CDR3 region: CASSQEAGIVYSPLHF. CDR3 bases: TGTGCCAGCAGCCAAGAGGCAGGGATTGTTTATTCACCCCTCCACTTT.

The V gene is TRBV6-1, the J gene TRBJ1-1, with unresolved D. The CDR3 has 14 residues. Germline assignment: CDR1 MNHNS and CDR2 SASEGT. V was trimmed by 9 bases and J by 0 bases, leaving 14 bases between them. The CDR3 spells CASPDSVVNTEAFF. The CDR3, as DNA: TGTGCCAGTCCCGACTCGGTAGTGAACACTGAAGCTTTCTTT.

The chain joins TRBV7-2 to TRBJ1-5; TRBD1 matches at 10 bases. V lost 1 base, J lost 2 bases, and 5 bases stayed unmatched. This CDR3 is built from 17 residues. CDR1 and CDR2 (germline): SGHTA, FQGNSA. The CDR3 region is CASSLGGTGAGNQPQHF. The DNA for the CDR3 is TGTGCCAGCAGCTTAGGGGGGACAGGGGCGGGCAATCAGCCCCAGCATTTT.

This chain links TRBV7-2 with TRBJ2-5, with 10 bases fitting TRBD1. V gave up 2 bases and J gave up 1 base; unmatched junction bases: 4. Germline V gene sequence: CDR1 SGHTA, CDR2 FQGNSA. This CDR3 comprises 16 residues. The CDR3 DNA follows: TGTGCCAGCAGCTTAATCGGACAGGGGGTCCAAGAGACCCAGTACTTC. This gives the protein CASSLIGQGVQETQYF.

CDR3 residues: CASSTAGSSTDTQYF. The DNA of the CDR3 is TGTGCCAGTAGTACAGCGGGGTCTAGCACAGATACGCAGTATTTT. The rearrangement joins TRBV19 to TRBJ2-3; TRBD2 aligns across 7 bases. Germline-derived CDR1 and CDR2 are LNHDA and SQIVND (reference sequence). Trimming cost V 4 bases and J 0 bases; bases outside gene matches: 4. The CDR3 spans 15 residues.

The chain carries TRBV27 and TRBJ2-3; tentatively, D is TRBD1 (5 bases). Germline V gives CDR1 MNHEY, CDR2 SMNVEV (reference sequence). This CDR3 is 15 amino acids long. V was trimmed by 4 bases and J by 0 bases, leaving 11 bases between them. This CDR3 is CASSSWTTSTDTQYF. Written as DNA, the CDR3 is TGTGCCAGCAGTTCGTGGACAACTAGCACAGATACGCAGTATTTT.

V is TRBV5-1 and J is TRBJ2-2; TRBD1 matches at 9 bases. Per germline, CDR1 SGHRS and CDR2 YFSETQ. The ends lost 5 bases at V and 3 bases at J; junction bases unmatched: 5. The CDR3 extends over 15 amino acids. The CDR3, as DNA: TGCGCCAGCAGACAGACAGGGGGTGACACCGGGGAGCTGTTTTTT. Amino acid sequence: CASRQTGGDTGELFF.

There are a few counts of this clone. The chain uses TRBV9 and TRBJ1-2; D is uncertain. V lost 4 bases, J lost 8 bases, and 15 bases lay in between. CDR1 is SGDLS and CDR2 is YYNGEE in the germline V gene. This CDR3 spans 13 amino acids. In DNA, the CDR3 is TGTGCCAGCAGCCCCCAGTCCCGGGGAGGCTACACCTTC. Translating gives CASSPQSRGGYTF.

This CDR3 is CASSSSLRSGVPTDTQYF. CDR3 sequence (DNA): TGTGCCAGCAGCTCTTCCCTCCGTAGCGGGGTACCCACAGATACGCAGTATTTT. The genes are TRBV5-4 and TRBJ2-3, with TRBD2 identical over 8 bases. The CDR3 spans 18 residues. Per germline, CDR1 SGHNT and CDR2 YYREEE (reference sequence). J gave up 2 bases and V 3 bases, and 14 bases lay outside the gene matches.

V and J are TRBV25-1 and TRBJ2-5, with 8 bases matching TRBD1. The ends lost 6 bases at V and 4 bases at J; junction bases unmatched: 4. Per the germline V gene, CDR1 is MGHDK and CDR2 is SYGVNS. The CDR3 is 13 residues long. The CDR3 protein is CASSQGARETQYF. The CDR3 nucleotides read TGTGCCAGCAGCCAGGGGGCGCGAGAGACCCAGTACTTC.

This clone appeared a few times. This chain joins TRBV7-2 and TRBJ2-3, with 7 nucleotides matching TRBD2. The CDR3 runs 15 residues. Germline lookup yields CDR1 SGHTA and CDR2 FQGNSA. Trimming at V came to 8 bases and at J to 5 bases, leaving 13 bases not matched to a gene. CDR3 sequence reads: CASARRAGAEDTQYF. Written as DNA, the CDR3 is TGTGCCAGCGCCCGAAGGGCGGGAGCGGAAGATACGCAGTATTTT.

The CDR3 loop is CASSPGGGNQETQYF. CDR3 DNA sequence: TGCGCCAGCAGCCCCGGGGGGGGAAATCAAGAGACCCAGTACTTC. The chain joins TRBV5-1 to TRBJ2-5; 8 nucleotides match TRBD2. The CDR3 has 15 residues. V shed 4 bases, J shed 2 bases, and the junction held 7 bases outside the gene matches. The germline CDR1 and CDR2 sequences are SGHRS and YFSETQ.

This rearrangement joins TRBV14 to TRBJ2-1; D is uncertain. CDR1 and CDR2 from the germline V gene are SGHDN and FVKESK. The CDR3 sequence is 13 residues long. Between the trimmed V and J ends, which lost 3 bases and 7 bases, there was a span of 10 bases. Here the CDR3 DNA reads TGTGCCAGCAGCCATCGAGCTAAGAATGAGCAGTTCTTC. It encodes CASSHRAKNEQFF.

A few counts support this clone. This chain uses TRBV25-1 with TRBJ2-2; possibly TRBD2 for D (7 bases). V lost 7 bases and J 0 bases, leaving 15 bases between the germline ends. This CDR3 region has 16 residues. Germline-derived CDR1 and CDR2 are MGHDK and SYGVNS. CDR3 coding DNA: TGTGCCAGCACCCCCGGGGGGACATCGAACACCGGGGAGCTGTTTTTT. Translation: CASTPGGTSNTGELFF.

The rearrangement joins TRBV6-6 to TRBJ2-7; D gene uncertain. CDR3 length: 12 residues. The V end was cut by 5 bases, the J end by 0 bases, with 5 bases between. Germline assignment: CDR1 MNHNY and CDR2 SVGAGI (reference sequence). DNA of the CDR3: TGTGCCAGCAGTAGACACTCCTACGAGCAGTACTTC. Its protein is CASSRHSYEQYF.

The V and J genes are TRBV4-3 and TRBJ2-7; D may be TRBD1 (6 bases). The V end lost 3 bases, the J end lost 4 bases, and 19 bases lay between the germline ends. There are 16 residues in the CDR3. Germline V gene sequence: CDR1 LGHNA, CDR2 YSLEER. The CDR3 DNA reads TGCGCCAGCAGCCACCGCACAGGGCCTGATGGGTACGAGCAGTACTTC. This gives the protein CASSHRTGPDGYEQYF.

This chain connects TRBV27 to TRBJ2-1; 8 nucleotides align to TRBD2. Unmatched junction bases numbered 5, after V lost 0 bases and J lost 4 bases. The CDR3 is made up of 16 amino acids. Germline V gene sequence: CDR1 MNHEY, CDR2 SMNVEV (reference sequence). The DNA for the CDR3 is TGTGCCAGCAGTTTATCACGACTAGCGAGTTACAATGAGCAGTTCTTC. This codes for CASSLSRLASYNEQFF.

This clone was counted once. J is TRBJ2-5 and V is TRBV9; TRBD1 aligns across 7 bases. This CDR3 has 14 residues. V dropped 0 bases and J dropped 3; count of bases not matched to a gene: 2. Per germline, CDR1 SGDLS and CDR2 YYNGEE. CDR3 sequence: CASSVEGTEETQYF. The CDR3, as DNA: TGTGCCAGCAGCGTAGAGGGGACAGAAGAGACCCAGTACTTC. Full variable domain (remainder filled in from reference TRBV9 and TRBJ2-5): DSGVTQTPKHLITATGQRVTLRCSPRSGDLSVYWYQQSLDQGLQFLIQYYNGEERAKGNILERFSAQQFPDLHSELNLSSLELGDSALYFCASSVEGTEETQYFGPGTRLLVL.

The V gene is TRBV27, the J gene TRBJ2-3; D may be TRBD2 (5 bases). V dropped 5 bases and J dropped 0 bases, with 21 bases sitting between them. The CDR3 is 18 residues long. In germline, CDR1 is MNHEY, CDR2 SMNVEV (reference sequence). For the CDR3, the DNA is TGTGCCAGCAGTCCCCCCCTTATTCAGCGGTTGAGCACAGATACGCAGTATTTT. Translating it yields CASSPPLIQRLSTDTQYF.

The gene calls are TRBV6-1 and TRBJ1-1; D is unclear. This CDR3 spans 13 amino acids. The germline gives CDR1 MNHNS, CDR2 SASEGT. Trimming stripped 8 bases from V and 4 bases from J, with 14 bases between. As DNA, the CDR3 is TGTGCCAGCGGTGTCAGAGGTAGCACTGAAGCTTTCTTT. Its protein is CASGVRGSTEAFF.